This T cell receptor (beta chain) was obtained from a study of high-grade serous ovarian cancer treatment subgroups. Study-wide context: Mean per sample: about 14,000 reads, some 7,300 unique TCR beta rearrangements. Whole-study findings and limits: Same-patient tumor repertoires overlapped at roughly 0.1 to 0.85; different patients barely overlapped. Clonal relatedness tracked neoantigen level, and by trend copy number and mutation load.

From germline, CDR1 is SGHTA and CDR2 FQGNSA. With V trimmed by 1 base and J by 1 base, 6 bases remained unmatched. This CDR3 is built from 17 residues. This clone appeared once. Its antigen is still unknown. TCRdb's copy holds only in-frame clones and misses some; the assay was immunoSEQ multiplex PCR. The data show around 27,000 clones, around 84% seen once. Tumor samples were taken before definitive surgery or chemotherapy. Source material: tumor tissue. This clonotype was obtained from a human donor with high-grade serous ovarian cancer. The rearrangement joins TRBV7-2 to TRBJ2-7; 11 positions match TRBD2. Written as DNA, the CDR3 is TGTGCCAGCAGCTTAGGACTAGCGGGGCTCCTTTCCTACGAGCAGTACTTC. Residues: CASSLGLAGLLSYEQYF.